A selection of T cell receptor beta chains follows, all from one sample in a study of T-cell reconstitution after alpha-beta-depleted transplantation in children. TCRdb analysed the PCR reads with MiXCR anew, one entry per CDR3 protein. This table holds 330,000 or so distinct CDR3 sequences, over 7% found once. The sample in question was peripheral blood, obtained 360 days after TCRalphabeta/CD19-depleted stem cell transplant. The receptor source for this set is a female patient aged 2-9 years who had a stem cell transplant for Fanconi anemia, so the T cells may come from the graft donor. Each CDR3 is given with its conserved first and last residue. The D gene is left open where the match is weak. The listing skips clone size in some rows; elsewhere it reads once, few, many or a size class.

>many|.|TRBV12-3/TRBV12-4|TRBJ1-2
CASGEWAVRHGYTF
TGTGCCAGCGGGGAGTGGGCTGTCAGACATGGCTACACCTTC
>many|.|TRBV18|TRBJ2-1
CASSPPLTREQFF
TGTGCCAGCTCACCTCCTTTGACTCGTGAGCAGTTCTTC
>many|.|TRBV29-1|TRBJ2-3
CSVEEGSDTQYF
TGCAGCGTTGAAGAGGGGTCGGATACGCAGTATTTT
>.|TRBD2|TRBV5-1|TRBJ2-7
CASSLGLASPYEQYF
TGCGCCAGCAGCCTCGGACTAGCGTCGCCCTACGAGCAGTACTTC
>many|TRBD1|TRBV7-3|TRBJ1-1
CASSLVAGGEAFF
TGTGCCAGCAGCTTAGTGGCAGGGGGTGAAGCTTTCTTT
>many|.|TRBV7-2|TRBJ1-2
CASSYYDVSYGYTF
TGTGCCAGCAGTTACTACGACGTGTCCTATGGCTACACCTTC
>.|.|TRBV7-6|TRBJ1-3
CASSLSTASSGNTIYF
TGTGCCAGCAGCTTGTCGACAGCGAGCTCTGGAAACACCATATATTTT
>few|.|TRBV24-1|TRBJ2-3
CATSDLATDFTDTQYF
TGTGCCACCAGTGATTTGGCGACAGATTTCACAGATACGCAGTATTTT
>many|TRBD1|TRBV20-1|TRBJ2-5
CSASRDRGQETQYF
TGCAGTGCTAGCCGAGACAGGGGCCAAGAGACCCAGTACTTC
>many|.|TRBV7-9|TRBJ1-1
CASSPTRAWNTEAFF
TGTGCCAGCAGCCCCACCCGGGCTTGGAACACTGAAGCTTTCTTT
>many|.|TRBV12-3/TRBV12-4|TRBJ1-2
CASSLLGVVYGYTF
TGTGCCAGCAGTTTATTGGGAGTCGTCTATGGCTACACCTTC
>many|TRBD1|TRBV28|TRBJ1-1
CASRWGQGQTEAFF
TGTGCCAGCAGATGGGGACAGGGACAGACTGAAGCTTTCTTT
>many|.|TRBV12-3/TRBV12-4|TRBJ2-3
CASSLLGESTDTQYF
TGTGCCAGCAGCTTACTGGGCGAATCCACAGATACGCAGTATTTT
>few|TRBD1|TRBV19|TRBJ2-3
CASSSHRGDTQYF
TGTGCCAGTAGTTCCCACAGGGGAGATACGCAGTATTTT
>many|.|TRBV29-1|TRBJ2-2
CSVPSGLSAGELFF
TGCAGCGTCCCCTCAGGGCTATCGGCCGGGGAGCTGTTTTTT
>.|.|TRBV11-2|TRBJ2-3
CASSFYPPSTDTQYF
TGTGCCAGCAGCTTCTACCCCCCCAGCACAGATACGCAGTATTTT
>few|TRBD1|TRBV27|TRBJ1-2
CASSFGTGINYGYTF
TGTGCCAGCAGTTTCGGGACAGGGATTAACTATGGCTACACCTTC
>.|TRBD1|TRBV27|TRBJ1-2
CASSSHRGTSYGYTF
TGTGCCAGCAGTTCCCACAGGGGGACCTCCTATGGCTACACCTTC
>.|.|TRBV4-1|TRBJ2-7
CASSQGTELPSYEQYF
TGCGCCAGCAGCCAAGGGACAGAATTACCCTCCTACGAGCAGTACTTC
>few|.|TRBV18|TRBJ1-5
CASSPGFSNQPQHF
TGTGCCAGCTCACCAGGTTTTAGCAATCAGCCCCAGCATTTT
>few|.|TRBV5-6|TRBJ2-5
CASSFPQLKTQYF
TGTGCCAGCAGCTTTCCCCAACTCAAGACCCAGTACTTC
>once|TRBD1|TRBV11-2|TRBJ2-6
CASSPSLWDREEGSGANVLTF
TGTGCCAGCAGCCCCAGCCTTTGGGACAGGGAAGAGGGCTCTGGGGCCAACGTCCTGACTTTC
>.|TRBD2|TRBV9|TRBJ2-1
CASSPSQGAGTYNEQFF
TGTGCCAGCAGCCCCAGTCAAGGAGCGGGGACCTACAATGAGCAGTTCTTC
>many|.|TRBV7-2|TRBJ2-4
CASSLAVKSVVSKNIQYF
TGTGCCAGCAGCTTAGCGGTGAAATCGGTGGTCTCCAAAAACATTCAGTACTTC
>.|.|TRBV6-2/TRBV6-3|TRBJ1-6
CASSGGEITGSPLHF
TGTGCCAGCAGTGGGGGAGAGATCACTGGCTCACCCCTCCACTTT
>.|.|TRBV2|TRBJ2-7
CASSPLRDPSSYEQYF
TGTGCCAGCAGTCCACTCCGGGACCCTAGCTCCTACGAGCAGTACTTC
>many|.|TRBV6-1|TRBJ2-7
CASSDRGYEQYF
TGTGCCAGCAGTGATCGGGGATACGAGCAGTACTTC
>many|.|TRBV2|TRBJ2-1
CASSGMNGEQFF
TGTGCCAGCAGTGGAATGAATGGTGAGCAGTTCTTC
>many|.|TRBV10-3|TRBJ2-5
CAISESQGQETQYF
TGTGCCATCAGTGAGTCGCAAGGACAAGAGACCCAGTACTTC
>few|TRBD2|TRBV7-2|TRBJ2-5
CASSLVSGAIQETQYF
TGTGCCAGCAGCTTAGTGAGCGGGGCCATCCAAGAGACCCAGTACTTC
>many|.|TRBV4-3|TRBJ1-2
CASSQVGSNYGYTF
TGCGCCAGCAGCCAAGTGGGAAGCAACTATGGCTACACCTTC
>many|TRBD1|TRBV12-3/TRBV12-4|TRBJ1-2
CASSERRDRGQDGYTF
TGTGCCAGCAGTGAACGCCGGGACAGGGGGCAGGATGGCTACACCTTC
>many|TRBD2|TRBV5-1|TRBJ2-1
CASSLDRLAARYNEQFF
TGCGCCAGCAGCTTGGATAGACTAGCGGCCCGCTACAATGAGCAGTTCTTC
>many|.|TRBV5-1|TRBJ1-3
CASSLDGLAGNTIYF
TGCGCCAGCAGCTTGGATGGGTTGGCTGGAAACACCATATATTTT
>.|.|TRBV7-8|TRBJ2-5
CASSYLSGKGSETQYF
TGTGCCAGCAGCTATCTATCAGGGAAGGGATCGGAGACCCAGTACTTC
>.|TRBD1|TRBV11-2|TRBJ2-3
CASRSTGGYPDTQYF
TGTGCCAGCAGATCAACAGGGGGGTACCCAGATACGCAGTATTTT
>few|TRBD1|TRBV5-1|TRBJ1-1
CASSLGTGSNMNTEAFF
TGCGCCAGCAGCTTGGGGACAGGGTCGAATATGAACACTGAAGCTTTCTTT
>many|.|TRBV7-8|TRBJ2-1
CASSLVGYNEQFF
TGTGCCAGCAGCTTAGTGGGTTACAATGAGCAGTTCTTC
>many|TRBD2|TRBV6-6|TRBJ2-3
CASSYSREGEKYF
TGTGCCAGCAGTTACTCCCGGGAGGGCGAGAAGTATTTT
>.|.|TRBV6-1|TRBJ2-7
CASSRRHRAREQYF
TGTGCCAGCAGCCGGCGTCACAGGGCGCGGGAGCAGTACTTC
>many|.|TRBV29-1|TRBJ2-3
CSGGFTSTDTQYF
TGCAGCGGAGGATTCACCAGCACAGATACGCAGTATTTT
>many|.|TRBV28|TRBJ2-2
CASSLMARATGELFF
TGTGCCAGCAGTTTAATGGCCAGGGCCACCGGGGAGCTGTTTTTT
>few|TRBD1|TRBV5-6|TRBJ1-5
CASSPGLDRDQPQHF
TGTGCCAGCAGCCCGGGATTGGACAGGGACCAGCCCCAGCATTTT
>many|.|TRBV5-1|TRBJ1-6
CASSLDNRDNSPLHF
TGCGCCAGCAGCTTGGACAACCGGGATAATTCACCCCTCCACTTT
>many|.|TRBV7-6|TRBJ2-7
CASSLSDYEQYF
TGTGCCAGCAGCCTTTCCGACTACGAGCAGTACTTC
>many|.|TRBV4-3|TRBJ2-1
CASSQDSGREQFF
TGCGCCAGCAGCCAAGATTCAGGGCGTGAGCAGTTCTTC
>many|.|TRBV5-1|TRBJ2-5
CASSSDTNQETQYF
TGCGCCAGCAGCTCGGACACCAACCAAGAGACCCAGTACTTC